This T cell receptor beta chain emerged from a study of tumor-infiltrating lymphocytes in localized non-small cell lung cancer (dated by TCRdb to the early 2020s). The study in broad terms: The cohort covered several histologies, both smokers and never-smokers, and patients whose samples were collected after neoadjuvant chemotherapy. From each patient came resected tumor tissue plus uninvolved lung tissue from that same patient, and the uninvolved lung tissue was described as non-adjacent to the tumor. Alongside flow cytometry, multiplex immunofluorescence, RNA-seq, exome sequencing and proteomics, TCR sequencing was applied to the same patients as one of several integrated assays. The overall ICON cohort comprised around 150 surgical patients with localized non-small cell lung cancer whose tumors were resected. The paired tumor versus uninvolved lung comparison of immunoSEQ T-cell fraction included roughly 60 patients.

In regard to this clone: Its target antigen remains unknown. No qualities accompany the bases; no much larger clone lies one base away.

What the study reported, not specific to this receptor: Because different assays used different pieces of the same tissue, technical variation could not be distinguished from intratumor heterogeneity. Higher T cell infiltration in tumors than in uninvolved lung tissue was supported by TCRbeta sequencing, consistent with immunofluorescence CD3 counts. No difference in TCR-derived T-cell fraction was observed between the flow cytometry-defined immunotypes IM1 (good prognosis) and IM2 (poor prognosis). Because assay coverage varied across patients depending on available tissue quantity, TCR sequencing was performed for only a subset of the cohort.

V was cut back by 4 bases and J by 1 base, leaving a gap of 14 bases between them. The germline V gene (reference sequence) supplies CDR1 SGHNT and CDR2 YYREEE. Its CDR3 holds 16 amino acids, cysteine through phenylalanine. Just CDR3 DNA is preserved here, 48 bases in frame from base 1. The first patient joined ICON in 2016, and enrollment wrapped up when the last patient was enrolled in late 2018. Fresh tumor and matched uninvolved tissue for in-depth immune analyses, including TCR sequencing, were collected from a subcohort of around 80 patients. No cell sorting was done, and TCR sequencing was instead run on DNA isolated from bulk tissue. The T-cell fraction in tumor and uninvolved lung tissue was provided by TCR sequencing with the immunoSEQ assay. In the authors' own workflow: For survival analysis, patients were split into high (upper tertile) and low (lower two tertiles) T-cell fraction groups and compared by log-rank test. A signed-rank test was used to test differences in T-cell fraction between paired tumor and uninvolved lung samples. TCRdb holds this immuneACCESS table with in-frame rearrangements only. Some clones are missing; in checked studies, unresolved V genes explain under half, and the rest has no known cause. The V and J calls and the clone size are those of that table, but D and trimming were determined from the DNA. A total of about 13,000 clones appear in this sample, around 74% of them only once. The ten largest clones represent roughly an eighth of the sample.

The clonotype originates from a human donor with non-small cell lung cancer. The sequenced sample consisted of uninvolved lung tissue not adjacent to the tumor. This sequence uses TRBV5-4 and TRBJ2-2, with the D assignment possibly TRBD1 or TRBD2, given 5 matching bases for each. For the CDR3, the sequence is CASSLWGTGNTGELFF. The bases read TGTGCCAGCAGCCTGTGGGGGACGGGGAACACCGGGGAGCTGTTTTTT.